This T cell receptor (beta chain) was sequenced for a study of T cells in Graves' hyperthyroidism and ophthalmopathy (dated by TCRdb to about 2019). About the full investigation: To identify TCR V-J signatures that set the groups apart, the researchers used a discovery cohort of about a hundred patients, made up of fewer than 50 with Graves' ophthalmopathy and about 55 with stable Graves' hyperthyroidism. The paper describes TCR Vbeta CDR3 sequencing of 135 peripheral blood samples, made up of 43 ophthalmopathy patients, some 76 hyperthyroidism patients and roughly 17 progressor patients. Following sampling, methimazole starting at 30 mg daily was given to hyperthyroidism patients, and high-dose intravenous methylprednisolone was given to ophthalmopathy patients. Thyroid tissue and blood T-cell repertoires from about six Graves' hyperthyroidism patients were also compared in the study. The roughly 91 discovery patients were randomly divided into training and test sets at a 7:3 ratio. Prospective prediction of ophthalmopathy was tested in an independent validation cohort consisting of 18 to 20 hyperthyroidism patients and approximately 16 patients who later progressed to ophthalmopathy.

Summary of the overall study and its limitations: In validation, progression to ophthalmopathy was predicted by the model with around 70% sensitivity and roughly 76% specificity, a median of 6.5 months before onset. Ophthalmopathy was separated from stable hyperthyroidism by a 13 V-J signature model, with just over 85% sensitivity and roughly 81% specificity obtained in cross-validation and 80%/75% obtained in testing. Most expanded thyroid clonotypes (frequency above 0.001) were also detected in blood, a finding suggesting that blood repertoires may reflect thyroid immune responses. Sample size was not statistically predetermined, and investigators were not blinded to group allocation.

Regarding this clonotype: The clone's antigen remains unknown. No much larger clone exists at a distance of one base, and base qualities are not known.

From its cysteine to its phenylalanine, the CDR3 spans 13 amino acids. Only the CDR3 DNA is retained, 39 bases long and in frame from the first base. Here V drops 5 bases and J drops 4 bases, and the junction holds 4 bases not matched to any gene. Reading the germline V gene gives CDR1 SQVTM and CDR2 ANQGSEA. The TCR beta CDR3 regions were amplified from the RNA transcripts. A first-round RT-PCR of the TCR CDR3 used the HTBI primer set with the Qiagen OneStep RT-PCR kit. The libraries were constructed in a second round of multiplex PCR and then size-selected and purified. Sequencing of the libraries was done on an Illumina HiSeq2000 using paired-end 100 bp reads. In the authors' own workflow: Raw data were processed with SOAPnuke, discarding reads with adapters, uncalled bases, mean Phred below 15, or no exact constant-primer or identifier match. High-quality paired reads were merged with COPE v1.2.5, and unique nucleotide sequences were defined as clonotypes. MiTCR v1.1 was used to align clonotypes to the IMGT TRBV, TRBD and TRBJ reference segments. Analysis was restricted to V-J combinations with a frequency above 0.0001, which covered just over 98% of repertoires. A TCS score was defined as the ratio between F50 (clonal expansion) and ExV (chaos), using BLOSUM62-based TCRdist between CDR3 peptides within each V-J. Welch's t-statistics and random forest reduced 514 V-J features to roughly 13, which were used in a naive Bayes classifier (R e1071). The Morisita-Horn index was used to measure how similar the thyroid and blood repertoires were. TCRdb took the public reads, trimmed them with fastp at Q25, ran MiXCR for clone calling and kept in-frame beta chains. Each entry merges the rows of one CDR3 protein and shows their most common DNA and genes. The V and J calls, along with clone size, are taken from TCRdb and not from the paper's own processing. In all, the sample holds 650,000 to 800,000 distinct CDR3 sequences, and 40% to 55% of those were seen once. Together, the top ten hold 6.5% to 9% of the sample.

Exclusion was applied to patients with uncontrolled infections, other autoimmune diseases, pregnancy or lactation. Diagnoses were based on clinical symptoms, serum thyroxine and TRAb, thyroid ultrasound and orbital computed tomography. Total RNA was extracted using Trizol reagent, and RNA quality was assessed on an Agilent 2100 Bioanalyzer. The sequence is built from TRBV29-1 and TRBJ2-5; the central 10 bases match TRBD2. The sample was peripheral blood or thyroid tissue (not recorded which). This clonotype was obtained from an adult man with Graves' disease, either hyperthyroidism or ophthalmopathy (not recorded which). The nucleotides read TGCAGCGTTCAAGCGGGAGGGGGAGAGACCCAGTACTTC. It specifies CSVQAGGGETQYF.